Ten or more counts support the clone carrying this T cell receptor beta chain. Its antigen is currently unknown. This entry belongs to a study of spatial heterogeneity in lung cancer. Study context: Beta-chain sequences consistently outnumbered alpha-chain sequences in detection. Raw sequencing reads included, on average, more than 8.5 appearances of each unique TCR and UMI combination. Whole-study findings and limits: Compared with follow-up, resection was when ubiquitous expanded tumor TCRs appeared in blood more.

Time point indicated: sample taken at primary tumor resection. From tumor, nontumor lung or frozen PBMC, whole RNA was taken unsorted for sequencing. Unmatched junction bases numbered 2, after V lost 6 bases and J lost 5 bases. The CDR3 runs to 13 residues. Per germline, CDR1 SQVTM and CDR2 ANQGSEA. All TCR cDNA molecules were individually tagged with a unique molecular identifier. Each CDR3 protein gets one entry after TCRdb re-called the 5' RACE reads with MiXCR. Of about 86,000 distinct CDR3 sequences listed, around an eighth are singletons. J is TRBJ2-2 and V is TRBV29-1; 11 nucleotides line up with TRBD1. The specimen comprised PBMCs, sampled at surgery. The clonotype was recovered from a male donor with early-stage non-small cell lung cancer. This chain's CDR3 is CSVGQGETGELFF. DNA of the CDR3: TGCAGCGTGGGACAGGGGGAGACCGGGGAGCTGTTTTTT.